Below, 2 T cell receptor beta chains from the same sample are listed, as sequenced in a study of T cells after yellow fever vaccination. TCRdb used MiXCR to reprocess the 5' RACE reads, holding one entry per CDR3 protein. The data contain roughly 500,000 distinct CDR3 sequences, roughly 19% of them seen just once; the ten biggest clones take up over 11%. Sample: PBMCs, taken 15 days after the yellow fever booster vaccination. The receptors here all came from a man under 40 who received the YFV17D yellow fever vaccine.

Only a few counts were recorded for this clonotype. The rearrangement uses TRBV3-1 and TRBJ2-3, with TRBD1 as a possible D gene (6 bases). The germline V gene has CDR1 LGHDT and CDR2 YNNKEL (reference sequence). Trimming removed 1 base at V and 3 bases at J, with 8 bases between. The CDR3 sequence is 14 residues long. CDR3 amino acids: CASSQVQGTDTQYF. The CDR3 DNA follows: TGTGCCAGCAGCCAAGTACAGGGAACAGATACGCAGTATTTT.

This rearrangement joins TRBV5-6 to TRBJ2-7, with 8 positions matching TRBD1. The CDR3 contains 14 residues. The germline gives CDR1 SGHDT, CDR2 YYEEEE. After removal of 6 bases from V and 0 bases from J, the junction contained 5 bases not matched to a gene. This chain's CDR3 is CASIRTGRSYEQYF. In nucleotides, the CDR3 is TGTGCCAGCATCCGGACAGGGCGCTCCTACGAGCAGTACTTC.